A selection of T cell receptor beta chains follows, all from one sample in a study of PD-1 blockade in classical Hodgkin lymphoma. Data came from immunoSEQ multiplex PCR; TCRdb stores just in-frame clones and leaves some out. The table has 100,000 or so clones, about 92% seen once; the top ten hold roughly 19%. The sample in question was peripheral blood mononuclear cells (PBMCs), obtained before the fourth cycle of nivolumab. Receptors were obtained from a human donor with classical Hodgkin lymphoma. CDR3s include the opening cysteine and the closing phenylalanine or tryptophan. The order of the fields is J gene, clone size, V gene, D gene, CDR3 protein, CDR3 DNA. The D gene is left open where the match is weak. Only part of the rows carry a size: once, few, many, or a class if the clone is expanded.

j_call: TRBJ1-6; clone_size: .; v_call: TRBV30; d_call: .; cdr3_aa: CAWTMGHGNSPLHF; cdr3_nt: TGTGCCTGGACCATGGGACACGGAAATTCACCCCTCCACTTT
j_call: TRBJ1-4; clone_size: .; v_call: TRBV7-9; d_call: .; cdr3_aa: CASSLTGGEKLFF; cdr3_nt: TGTGCCAGCAGCTTAACAGGAGGAGAAAAACTGTTTTTT
j_call: TRBJ1-3; clone_size: .; v_call: TRBV5-1; d_call: .; cdr3_aa: CASSWSSGNTIYF; cdr3_nt: TGCGCCAGCAGCTGGAGCTCTGGAAACACCATATATTTT
j_call: TRBJ1-2; clone_size: .; v_call: TRBV6-5; d_call: .; cdr3_aa: CASSWDSADGYTF; cdr3_nt: TGTGCCAGCAGTTGGGACTCGGCCGATGGCTACACCTTC
j_call: TRBJ2-7; clone_size: .; v_call: TRBV11-1; d_call: TRBD2; cdr3_aa: CASSLGLAGDTYEQYF; cdr3_nt: TGTGCCAGCAGCTTAGGTCTAGCGGGAGACACCTACGAGCAGTACTTC
j_call: TRBJ2-7; clone_size: .; v_call: TRBV6-5; d_call: TRBD1; cdr3_aa: CASTNSWDRANEQYF; cdr3_nt: TGTGCCAGCACCAACTCGTGGGACAGGGCCAACGAGCAGTACTTC
j_call: TRBJ1-1; clone_size: .; v_call: TRBV9; d_call: .; cdr3_aa: CASSVNSNTEAFF; cdr3_nt: TGTGCCAGCAGCGTAAATTCGAACACTGAAGCTTTCTTT
j_call: TRBJ2-1; clone_size: .; v_call: TRBV27; d_call: TRBD2; cdr3_aa: CASSVQREGYNEQFF; cdr3_nt: TGTGCCAGCAGTGTTCAGCGGGAGGGTTACAATGAGCAGTTCTTC
j_call: TRBJ2-7; clone_size: few; v_call: TRBV7-2; d_call: .; cdr3_aa: CASSPGRARGEQYF; cdr3_nt: TGTGCCAGCAGCCCGGGACGGGCGAGGGGCGAGCAGTACTTC
j_call: TRBJ1-5; clone_size: .; v_call: TRBV30; d_call: .; cdr3_aa: CAWSGNSNQPQHF; cdr3_nt: TGTGCCTGGAGTGGGAATAGCAATCAGCCCCAGCATTTT
j_call: TRBJ1-2; clone_size: .; v_call: TRBV28; d_call: .; cdr3_aa: CASSRTGYVGSNYGYTF; cdr3_nt: TGTGCCAGCAGTCGTACAGGGTACGTAGGGTCTAACTATGGCTACACCTTC
j_call: TRBJ1-5; clone_size: .; v_call: TRBV5-4; d_call: .; cdr3_aa: CASSLGGGPSNQPQHF; cdr3_nt: TGTGCCAGCAGCTTGGGTGGGGGGCCGAGCAATCAGCCCCAGCATTTT
j_call: TRBJ1-3; clone_size: .; v_call: TRBV5-1; d_call: .; cdr3_aa: CASSSGDGPGNTIYF; cdr3_nt: TGCGCCAGCAGCTCGGGGGACGGTCCTGGAAACACCATATATTTT
j_call: TRBJ2-7; clone_size: .; v_call: TRBV11-2; d_call: .; cdr3_aa: CASSLAADYEQYF; cdr3_nt: TGTGCCAGCAGCTTAGCCGCGGACTACGAGCAGTACTTC
j_call: TRBJ2-4; clone_size: .; v_call: TRBV19; d_call: TRBD2; cdr3_aa: CARPGRSGRAKNIQYF; cdr3_nt: TGTGCCAGGCCGGGACGCAGCGGGAGGGCCAAAAACATTCAGTACTTC
j_call: TRBJ1-3; clone_size: .; v_call: TRBV19; d_call: .; cdr3_aa: CASSTWTANSGNTIYF; cdr3_nt: TGTGCCAGTAGTACCTGGACAGCTAACTCTGGAAACACCATATATTTT
j_call: TRBJ1-2; clone_size: few; v_call: TRBV5-6; d_call: .; cdr3_aa: CASSSSTGNVYTF; cdr3_nt: TGTGCCAGCAGCTCCTCGACCGGGAACGTCTACACCTTC
j_call: TRBJ2-3; clone_size: .; v_call: TRBV7-2; d_call: TRBD2; cdr3_aa: CASSTRTSATDTQYF; cdr3_nt: TGTGCCAGCAGCACCCGGACTAGCGCGACAGATACGCAGTATTTT
j_call: TRBJ2-7; clone_size: .; v_call: TRBV5-1; d_call: .; cdr3_aa: CASSLAGGVSYEQYF; cdr3_nt: TGCGCCAGCAGCTTGGCCGGAGGGGTATCCTACGAGCAGTACTTC
j_call: TRBJ2-5; clone_size: .; v_call: TRBV5-1; d_call: TRBD1; cdr3_aa: CASSLRGRGETQYF; cdr3_nt: TGCGCCAGCAGCTTGAGGGGGCGCGGAGAGACCCAGTACTTC
j_call: TRBJ2-1; clone_size: once; v_call: TRBV5-1; d_call: TRBD2; cdr3_aa: CASSRGDSQYSNEQFF; cdr3_nt: TGCGCCAGCAGCCGGGGGGACTCACAGTATAGCAATGAGCAGTTCTTC
j_call: TRBJ1-5; clone_size: .; v_call: TRBV5-6; d_call: .; cdr3_aa: CASSYRDQPQHF; cdr3_nt: TGTGCCAGCAGCTACCGGGATCAGCCCCAGCATTTT
j_call: TRBJ2-7; clone_size: .; v_call: TRBV7-9; d_call: .; cdr3_aa: CASSSGRTGPYEQYF; cdr3_nt: TGTGCCAGCAGCTCAGGGCGAACAGGGCCCTACGAGCAGTACTTC
j_call: TRBJ2-7; clone_size: .; v_call: TRBV30; d_call: .; cdr3_aa: CAWSLTTGAYEQYF; cdr3_nt: TGTGCCTGGAGCCTTACTACAGGTGCCTACGAGCAGTACTTC
j_call: TRBJ2-7; clone_size: .; v_call: TRBV30; d_call: TRBD1; cdr3_aa: CASLGTAYEQYF; cdr3_nt: TGTGCCTCCCTGGGGACAGCCTACGAGCAGTACTTC
j_call: TRBJ1-2; clone_size: .; v_call: TRBV28; d_call: .; cdr3_aa: CASSPDLPNYGYTF; cdr3_nt: TGTGCCAGCAGTCCCGACTTACCTAACTATGGCTACACCTTC
j_call: TRBJ1-4; clone_size: .; v_call: TRBV5-1; d_call: .; cdr3_aa: CASSWGTTRTTNEKLFF; cdr3_nt: TGCGCCAGCAGCTGGGGGACAACTAGGACAACTAATGAAAAACTGTTTTTT
j_call: TRBJ2-5; clone_size: .; v_call: TRBV29-1; d_call: .; cdr3_aa: CSVDLDNHRETQYF; cdr3_nt: TGCAGCGTTGACTTAGACAACCACCGGGAGACCCAGTACTTC
j_call: TRBJ2-1; clone_size: .; v_call: TRBV10-2; d_call: .; cdr3_aa: CASKNLMGRYNEQFF; cdr3_nt: TGCGCCAGTAAGAATCTAATGGGACGGTACAATGAGCAGTTCTTC
j_call: TRBJ1-1; clone_size: .; v_call: TRBV9; d_call: .; cdr3_aa: CASSPRGGVNTEAFF; cdr3_nt: TGTGCCAGCAGCCCCCGGGGGGGAGTGAACACTGAAGCTTTCTTT
j_call: TRBJ2-7; clone_size: .; v_call: TRBV27; d_call: .; cdr3_aa: CASSERQRATYEQYF; cdr3_nt: TGTGCCAGCAGTGAAAGACAGAGAGCTACCTACGAGCAGTACTTC
j_call: TRBJ2-7; clone_size: .; v_call: TRBV12-2; d_call: .; cdr3_aa: CASRATHGAGDLTKAYEQYF; cdr3_nt: TGTGCAAGTCGCGCCACCCACGGGGCGGGAGACTTAACTAAAGCCTACGAGCAGTACTTC